The 27 T cell receptor beta chains below were found in one sample sequenced in a study of blood T cell repertoires in COVID-19. Sequenced by immunoSEQ multiplex PCR; TCRdb stores in-frame clones only, minus some. The table has under 75,000 clones, around 93% seen once. The sample comprised peripheral blood. The receptors were gathered from a man in his fifties or sixties with active COVID-19.

The genes are TRBV18 and TRBJ1-2, with D perhaps matching TRBD1 (5 bases). This CDR3 spans 14 amino acids. The V end was cut by 1 base, the J end by 2 bases, with 8 bases between. Per the germline V gene, CDR1 is KGHSH and CDR2 is LQKENI. The CDR3 region is CASSPRQGNYGYTF. The CDR3 DNA reads TGTGCCAGCTCACCACGGCAGGGAAACTATGGCTACACCTTC.

This sequence joins TRBV5-5 and TRBJ2-5; the D gene is possibly TRBD2 (6 bases). The CDR3 length is 16 residues. CDR1 and CDR2 from the germline V gene are SGHKS and YYEKEE (reference sequence). V lost 0 bases and J 4 bases, leaving 16 bases between the germline ends. For the CDR3, the DNA is TGTGCCAGCAGCTTGGCCGGCCGACTAGTTATAGAGACCCAGTACTTC. Translating gives CASSLAGRLVIETQYF.

The CDR3 region is CASSSGGEKLFF. The DNA of the CDR3 is TGTGCCAGCAGTTCAGGGGGGGAAAAACTGTTTTTT. The chain couples TRBV2 to TRBJ1-4; 7 nucleotides align to TRBD1. V shed 5 bases, J shed 8 bases, and the junction held 2 bases outside the gene matches. This CDR3 has 12 residues. Germline V lookup: CDR1 SNHLY, CDR2 FYNNEI.

This chain joins TRBV7-2 and TRBJ2-5; D is unresolved. Between the trimmed V and J ends, which lost 7 bases and 2 bases, there was a span of 20 bases. Germline CDR1 and CDR2: SGHTA and FQGNSA. The CDR3 consists of 16 residues. The CDR3 coding sequence is TGTGCCAGCATCCACCGGAAACCACTGGAGCAAGAGACCCAGTACTTC. Its translation: CASIHRKPLEQETQYF.

This clone has a single count. The rearrangement uses TRBV9 and TRBJ1-1, with 8 bases lining up with TRBD1. The germline V gene has CDR1 SGDLS and CDR2 YYNGEE. The V and J ends lost 3 bases and 1 base, in that order; junction bases with no gene match: 2. The CDR3 extends over 14 amino acids. CDR3 residues: CASSAGTGNTEAFF. The CDR3 DNA reads as TGTGCCAGCAGCGCGGGGACAGGGAACACTGAAGCTTTCTTT.

The V gene is TRBV4-2, the J gene TRBJ1-2; D gene unclear. This CDR3 contains 15 residues. V lost 1 base to trimming and J lost 0 bases, with 9 bases between them. The germline CDR1 and CDR2 sequences are LGHNA and YNFKEQ. In nucleotides, the CDR3 is TGTGCCAGCAGCCAAGGGAGAGGTACTAACTATGGCTACACCTTC. Encoded protein: CASSQGRGTNYGYTF.

The J gene is TRBJ2-1, the V gene TRBV4-1, with 8 nucleotides matching TRBD2. V lost 4 bases, J lost 6 bases, and 8 bases stayed unmatched. Looked up from germline, CDR1 is MGHRA and CDR2 is YSYEKL. This CDR3 comprises 15 residues. The CDR3 coding sequence is TGCGCCAGCAGCCGGACTAGCCTGGAACCCAATGAGCAGTTCTTC. Translating it yields CASSRTSLEPNEQFF.

The rearrangement uses TRBV7-2 and TRBJ2-7, with TRBD1 matching 11 bases. The CDR3 contains 15 residues. Germline CDR1 reads SGHTA; CDR2 reads FQGNSA. The J segment lost 0 bases and the V segment lost 4 bases, leaving 2 bases of the junction unmatched. The CDR3 nucleotides read TGTGCCAGCAGCTGGGACAGGGGGAGCTCCTACGAGCAGTACTTC. Encoded protein: CASSWDRGSSYEQYF.

V usage is TRBV7-9 and J usage is TRBJ1-1; D perhaps matches TRBD1 (5 bases). Trimming left V 5 bases short and J 6 bases short, with 10 bases between. The germline V gene has CDR1 SEHNR and CDR2 FQNEAQ (reference sequence). The CDR3 contains 12 residues. CDR3 sequence (DNA): TGTGCCAGCAGCGGCAGGGCGGCTGAAGCTTTCTTT. Translating it yields CASSGRAAEAFF. Full variable domain (remainder filled in from reference TRBV7-9 and TRBJ1-1): DTGVSQNPRHKITKRGQNVTFRCDPISEHNRLYWYRQTLGQGPEFLTYFQNEAQLEKSRLLSDRFSAERPKGSFSTLEIQRTEQGDSAMYLCASSGRAAEAFFGQGTRLTVV.

This clone was found a few times. The chain combines TRBV9 with TRBJ1-2; D might be TRBD1 (6 bases). CDR3 length equals 13 residues. V shed 7 bases and J shed 2 bases, with 12 bases lying between them. Germline V gives CDR1 SGDLS, CDR2 YYNGEE. This chain's CDR3 is CASEGQNNYGYTF. For the CDR3, the DNA is TGTGCCAGCGAAGGACAGAACAACTATGGCTACACCTTC.

The chain links TRBV12-5 to TRBJ2-1; 8 bases agree with TRBD2. After removal of 6 bases from V and 10 bases from J, the junction contained 8 bases not matched to a gene. CDR3 length equals 13 residues. The germline V gene has CDR1 LGHNT and CDR2 FRNRAP. The CDR3: CASGPGGVLEQFF. CDR3 nucleotides: TGTGCTAGTGGCCCGGGGGGGGTTTTGGAGCAGTTCTTC. Combining the CDR3 with reference TRBV12-5 and TRBJ2-1 gives the whole variable domain DARVTQTPRHKVTEMGQEVTMRCQPILGHNTVFWYRQTMMQGLELLAYFRNRAPLDDSGMPKDRFSAEMPDATLATLKIQPSEPRDSAVYFCASGPGGVLEQFFGPGTRLTVL.

The chain combines TRBV7-3 with TRBJ2-5; a possible D gene is TRBD1 (5 bases). Germline V gene lookup returns CDR1 SGHTA and CDR2 FQGTGA. The CDR3 is 13 amino acids. Trimming pared 5 bases from V and 7 bases from J, leaving 14 bases between. The CDR3: CASSPFFRGTQYF. CDR3 DNA: TGTGCCAGCAGCCCATTCTTTAGGGGGACCCAGTACTTC. The whole variable domain, remainder taken from reference TRBV7-3 and TRBJ2-5, is GAGVSQTPSNKVTEKGKYVELRCDPISGHTALYWYRQSLGQGPEFLIYFQGTGAADDSGLPNDRFFAVRPEGSVSTLKIQRTERGDSAVYLCASSPFFRGTQYFGPGTRLLVL.

This chain joins TRBV9 and TRBJ2-7; 7 bases fit TRBD1. Germline V gene sequence: CDR1 SGDLS, CDR2 YYNGEE. The V gene end was trimmed by 4 bases and the J gene end by 1 base; junction bases not matched to a gene: 5. The CDR3 covers 14 residues. The DNA of the CDR3 is TGTGCCAGCAGCTTCCGGGACAGTTCCTACGAGCAGTACTTC. This codes for CASSFRDSSYEQYF.

This sequence joins TRBV29-1 and TRBJ2-3, with TRBD2 matching over 8 bases. V gave up 2 bases and J gave up 0 bases; unmatched junction bases: 1. Germline CDR1 and CDR2: SQVTM and ANQGSEA. This CDR3 spans 14 amino acids. CDR3 loop: CSVERGGSTDTQYF. CDR3 coding DNA: TGCAGCGTTGAACGGGGGGGTAGCACAGATACGCAGTATTTT.

This chain connects TRBV11-2 to TRBJ1-2; D ambiguous. V was trimmed by 0 bases and J by 7 bases, leaving 12 bases between them. This CDR3 region has 14 residues. CDR1 and CDR2 (germline): SGHAT, FQNNGV. In DNA, the CDR3 is TGTGCCAGCAGCTTAGATCCGGGGTCGTCTGGCTACACCTTC. It codes for CASSLDPGSSGYTF. Combining the CDR3 with reference TRBV11-2 and TRBJ1-2 gives the whole variable domain EAGVAQSPRYKIIEKRQSVAFWCNPISGHATLYWYQQILGQGPKLLIQFQNNGVVDDSQLPKDRFSAERLKGVDSTLKIQPAKLEDSAVYLCASSLDPGSSGYTFGSGTRLTVV.

The chain combines TRBV24-1 with TRBJ1-1; 9 nucleotides agree with TRBD1. This CDR3 has 15 residues. V dropped 2 bases and J dropped 3; count of bases not matched to a gene: 3. Germline-derived CDR1 and CDR2 are KGHDR and SFDVKD. CDR3 sequence reads: CATSDSGQGDTEAFF. Written as DNA, the CDR3 is TGTGCCACCAGTGATTCGGGACAGGGAGACACTGAAGCTTTCTTT.

The chain combines TRBV5-1 with TRBJ2-5; 7 bases are a match to TRBD1. Germline V CDR1 and CDR2: SGHRS, YFSETQ. CDR3 length: 14 amino acids. After removal of 3 bases from V and 1 base from J, the junction contained 3 bases not matched to a gene. CDR3 amino acids: CASSSRDSQETQYF. The CDR3, as DNA: TGCGCCAGCAGCTCCCGGGACAGCCAAGAGACCCAGTACTTC.

This sequence joins TRBV5-4 and TRBJ2-7; 10 bases map to TRBD2. V lost 6 bases, J lost 2 bases, and 14 bases stayed unmatched. Germline values: CDR1 SGHNT, CDR2 YYREEE (reference sequence). The length of the CDR3 is 17 residues. Here the CDR3 DNA reads TGTGCCAGCACCCGGGGGGCTAGCGGGAGTAGGACCTACGAGCAGTACTTC. The encoded protein is CASTRGASGSRTYEQYF.

The chain is built from TRBV29-1 and TRBJ1-1; 7 bases align to TRBD1. Germline V gene data show CDR1 as SQVTM and CDR2 as ANQGSEA. J was trimmed by 5 bases and V by 1 base; bases with no gene match: 4. The CDR3 is 13 amino acids. In DNA form, the CDR3 reads TGCAGCGTTGAAGTGGACAGGCGGACTGAAGCTTTCTTT. Encoded protein: CSVEVDRRTEAFF.

The chain joins TRBV6-5 to TRBJ1-2; 9 nucleotides align to TRBD1. Germline lookup yields CDR1 MNHEY and CDR2 SVGAGI. The trim removed 7 bases at V and 7 bases at J, leaving 10 bases unmatched. There are 14 residues in the CDR3. The CDR3 loop reads CASTYRTGVAGYTF. The DNA for the CDR3 is TGTGCCAGCACCTACCGGACAGGGGTGGCTGGCTACACCTTC.

The chain uses TRBV10-3 and TRBJ2-7; D remains unclear. V was shortened by 6 bases and J by 0 bases, with 12 bases between the two germline ends. Germline lookup yields CDR1 ENHRY and CDR2 SYGVKD. The CDR3 spans 14 residues. The chain's CDR3 is CAIRAEQSSYEQYF. In DNA form, the CDR3 reads TGTGCCATCAGAGCCGAACAGAGCTCCTACGAGCAGTACTTC.

The chain joins TRBV10-1 to TRBJ2-1; 10 bases align to TRBD1. V gave up 5 bases and J gave up 8 bases; unmatched junction bases: 3. The CDR3 loop spans 13 amino acids. CDR1 WNHNN and CDR2 SYGVQD come from the germline V gene (reference sequence). The DNA of the CDR3 is TGCGCCAGCAGTTGGGACAGGGGCGATGAGCAGTTCTTC. Translating gives CASSWDRGDEQFF.

V and J are TRBV6-1 and TRBJ1-3; weak D call: TRBD1 (6 bases). The CDR3 has 15 amino acids. The germline V gene has CDR1 MNHNS and CDR2 SASEGT. V lost 0 bases and J 4 bases, leaving 10 bases between the germline ends. CDR3 nucleotides: TGTGCCAGCAGTGAAGCACAGGGTAGAGGAAACACCATATATTTT. This sequence encodes CASSEAQGRGNTIYF.

The rearrangement joins TRBV4-2 to TRBJ2-2; no clear D gene. This CDR3 spans 15 amino acids. Trimming removed 3 bases from V and 5 bases from J, with 13 bases in between. The germline CDR1 and CDR2 sequences are LGHNA and YNFKEQ. The CDR3, as DNA: TGTGCCAGCAGCCATCCGGGTGGCAGTACCGGGGAGCTGTTTTTT. It encodes CASSHPGGSTGELFF.

V and J are TRBV19 and TRBJ1-5, with unresolved D. The CDR3 is 15 residues long. CDR1 and CDR2 (germline): LNHDA, SQIVND (reference sequence). Trimming stripped 6 bases from V and 1 base from J, with 13 bases between. In DNA, the CDR3 is TGTGCCAGTAGCACAACGGCTAGGAGCAATCAGCCCCAGCATTTT. Translated: CASSTTARSNQPQHF.

CDR3 loop: CASMLQGAYTDTQYF. DNA of the CDR3: TGTGCCAGCATGCTTCAGGGGGCCTACACAGATACGCAGTATTTT. The V gene is TRBV28, the J gene TRBJ2-3, with 8 bases aligning to TRBD1. The V segment lost 7 bases and the J segment 2 bases; nucleotides outside the gene matches: 8. Germline V CDR1 and CDR2: MDHEN, SYDVKM. This CDR3 has 15 amino acids.

The V and J genes are TRBV4-3 and TRBJ2-7; 8 positions match TRBD2. CDR1 is LGHNA, CDR2 YSLEER, per germline. The V gene end was trimmed by 5 bases and the J gene end by 2 bases; junction bases not matched to a gene: 11. The length of the CDR3 is 16 residues. CDR3 nucleotides: TGCGCCAGCAGCGAATCCGGGACTAGTCTTACCTACGAGCAGTACTTC. Its protein is CASSESGTSLTYEQYF.